This T cell receptor beta chain was documented in a study of post-analysis software for immune sequencing data. Study information: Included courses were relapsing-remitting and secondary progressive multiple sclerosis; progressive-relapsing multiple sclerosis was also included.

Overall study findings and caveats: With F measure, samples from one preparation batch clustered together strongly. Multiple sclerosis was associated with a significant reduction in normalized Chao1 diversity relative to controls.

Regarding this clonotype: The antigen is unknown.

Unique molecular identifiers were carried by the TCR beta cDNA libraries. The authors obtained approximately 460,000 cDNA molecules from around 1 to 9.1 million T cells. One entry per CDR3 protein results from TCRdb running MiXCR on the PCR reads. The sample has about 540,000 distinct CDR3 sequences, around 36% seen once. The material sequenced was blood. The TCR comes from a girl aged 2 to 17 with multiple sclerosis.

The CDR3 loop is CASSFSSEGVYPQPQHF. Here the CDR3 DNA reads TGTGCCAGCAGTTTTTCGAGTGAGGGTGTCTACCCTCAGCCCCAGCATTTT. The chain uses TRBV12-3 or TRBV12-4 and TRBJ1-5; D remains ambiguous. The CDR3 has 17 residues. V gave up 3 bases and J gave up 6 bases, with 21 bases separating them.